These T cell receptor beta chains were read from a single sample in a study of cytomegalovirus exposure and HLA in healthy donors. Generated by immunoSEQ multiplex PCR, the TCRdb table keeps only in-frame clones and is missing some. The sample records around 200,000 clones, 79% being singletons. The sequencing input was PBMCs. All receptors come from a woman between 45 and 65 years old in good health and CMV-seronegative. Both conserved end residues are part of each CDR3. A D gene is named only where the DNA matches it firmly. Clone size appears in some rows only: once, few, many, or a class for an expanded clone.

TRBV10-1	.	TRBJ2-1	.	TGCGCCAGCAGTAAGCGGAGTACAACCTACAATGAGCAGTTCTTC	CASSKRSTTYNEQFF
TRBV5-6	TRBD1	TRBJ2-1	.	TGTGCCAGCAGCCAAACCAACGACAGGGGCGGAGAGCAGTTCTTC	CASSQTNDRGGEQFF
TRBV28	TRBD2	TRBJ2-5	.	TGTGCCAGCAGCCTTGGCGGGAGGATAGAGACCCAGTACTTC	CASSLGGRIETQYF
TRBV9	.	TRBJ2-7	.	TGTGCCAGCAGTCCCGGACTCCTCTACGAGCAGTACTTC	CASSPGLLYEQYF
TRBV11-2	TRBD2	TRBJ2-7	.	TGTGCCAGCAGCTTCGGACTAGCGGTTGAGCAGTACTTC	CASSFGLAVEQYF
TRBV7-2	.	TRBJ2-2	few	TGTGCCAGCAGCCTGAAGGGGGTTCGGAACACCGGGGAGCTGTTTTTT	CASSLKGVRNTGELFF
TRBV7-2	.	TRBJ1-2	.	TGTGCCAGCAGCTTAGACACAGGGCTCTATGGCTACACCTTC	CASSLDTGLYGYTF
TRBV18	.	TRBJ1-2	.	TGTGCCAGCTCACCCTGGGGCAGAGACTATGGCTACACCTTC	CASSPWGRDYGYTF
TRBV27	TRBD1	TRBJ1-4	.	TGTGCCAGCAGTTTTGGAACAGGGGGTAATGAAAAACTGTTTTTT	CASSFGTGGNEKLFF
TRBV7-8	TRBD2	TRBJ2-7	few	TGTGCCAGCAGCGAAAGACTAGCGGGGGGCTCCGAGCAGTACTTC	CASSERLAGGSEQYF
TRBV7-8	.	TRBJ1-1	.	TGTGCCAGCAGCCCGGACACTGAAGCTTTCTTT	CASSPDTEAFF
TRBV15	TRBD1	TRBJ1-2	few	TGTGCCACCAGCAGAGCCTCAACAGGGGGCGTCCGCTATGGCTACACCTTC	CATSRASTGGVRYGYTF
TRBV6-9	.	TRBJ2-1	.	TGTGCCAGCAGTTACTCGCGGCTAGCTAATGAGCAGTTCTTC	CASSYSRLANEQFF
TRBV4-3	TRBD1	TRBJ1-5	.	TGCGCCAGCAGCCAAGAGACAGGGGGACGCAATCAGCCCCAGCATTTT	CASSQETGGRNQPQHF
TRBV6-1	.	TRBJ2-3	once	TGTGCCAGCAGTGAAGCGATGGCCTCCACAGATACGCAGTATTTT	CASSEAMASTDTQYF
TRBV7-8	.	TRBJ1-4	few	TGTGCCAGCAGCCTACAGTGGAATGAAAAACTGTTTTTT	CASSLQWNEKLFF
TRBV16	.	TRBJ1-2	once	TGTGCCAGCAGCCAATCAGTCCCAGGAATAAGGGGTGGCTACACCTTC	CASSQSVPGIRGGYTF
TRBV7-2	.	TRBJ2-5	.	TGTGCCAGCAGCACCCCGGGACTTGCTGCGACCCAGTACTTC	CASSTPGLAATQYF
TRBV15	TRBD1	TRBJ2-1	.	TGTGCCACCAGCAGGGACAGGGGGCCGTCATCCTACAATGAGCAGTTCTTC	CATSRDRGPSSYNEQFF
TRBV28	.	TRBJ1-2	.	TGTGCCAGCTTAAGCTGGGATCAGGGTGTCAGTAACTATGGCTACACCTTC	CASLSWDQGVSNYGYTF
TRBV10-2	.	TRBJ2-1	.	TGCGCCAGCAGTGAGAGCTGGAATGAGCAGTTCTTC	CASSESWNEQFF
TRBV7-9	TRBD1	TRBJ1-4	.	TGTGCCAGCAGCAGACAGGGGGAAAAACTGTTTTTT	CASSRQGEKLFF
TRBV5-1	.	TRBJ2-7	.	TGCGCCAGCAGGGAGGCGGGGGCAAACGGCGAGCAGTACTTC	CASREAGANGEQYF
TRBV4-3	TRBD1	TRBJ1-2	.	TGCGCCAGCAGCCAACAGTGGACAGGGGGGGATGGCTACACCTTC	CASSQQWTGGDGYTF
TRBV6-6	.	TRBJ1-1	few	TGTGCCAGCAGTTACTCGAGAGAGAACACTGAAGCTTTCTTT	CASSYSRENTEAFF
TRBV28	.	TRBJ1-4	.	TGTGCCAGCAGCCCCCCGGCAACTAATGAAAAACTGTTTTTT	CASSPPATNEKLFF